This T cell receptor (beta chain) was retrieved from a study of human T cells and chemical hapten exposure. The CDR3 contains 16 residues. The germline V gene encodes CDR1 MGHDK and CDR2 SYGVNS. The V segment lost 6 bases and the J segment 4 bases; nucleotides outside the gene matches: 6. Individual cDNA molecules in this library carried unique molecular identifiers. The authors' processing: From 23,224 to 690,600 TCRs were found per sample, with a median of approximately 96,000. MiXCR, applied by TCRdb to the RACE reads, yields one record per CDR3 protein. In this record, the V and J calls reflect TCRdb's handling and not the investigators' own analysis. The repertoire has 95,000 or so distinct CDR3 sequences, 10% to 12% of them found once; the top ten carry 3.2%. Regarding time point: patch test 2, 6 weeks after DPC sensitization. Treatment: therapeutic diphenylcyclopropenone sensitization with weekly scalp DPC.

This clonotype occurred many times. Sequences were derived from whole blood, sampled in connection with sensitization to the hapten diphenylcyclopropenone (DPC). The chain couples TRBV25-1 to TRBJ2-1, with 13 bases identical to TRBD2. This receptor was taken from a woman aged 40 to 50 with alopecia areata. Some clones in this sample may be carry-over from other donors' samples. The CDR3 DNA reads TGTGCCAGCAGCGTACTAGCGGGGGGGATTTACAATGAGCAGTTCTTC. Translated: CASSVLAGGIYNEQFF.